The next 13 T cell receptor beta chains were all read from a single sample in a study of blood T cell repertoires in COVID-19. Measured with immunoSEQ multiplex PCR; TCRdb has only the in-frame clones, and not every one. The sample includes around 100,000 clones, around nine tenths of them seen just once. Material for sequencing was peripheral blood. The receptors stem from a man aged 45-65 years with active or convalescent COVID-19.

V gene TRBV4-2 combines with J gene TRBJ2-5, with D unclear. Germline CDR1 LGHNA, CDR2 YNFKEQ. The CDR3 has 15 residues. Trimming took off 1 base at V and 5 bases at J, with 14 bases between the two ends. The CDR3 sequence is CASSQGIGEMETQYF. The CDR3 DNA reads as TGTGCCAGCAGCCAAGGAATTGGAGAGATGGAGACCCAGTACTTC.

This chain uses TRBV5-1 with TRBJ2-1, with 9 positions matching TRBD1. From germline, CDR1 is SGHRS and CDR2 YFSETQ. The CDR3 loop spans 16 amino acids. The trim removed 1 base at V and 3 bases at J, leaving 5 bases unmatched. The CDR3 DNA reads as TGCGCCAGCAGCTTGCGCGGACAGGGGATCTACAATGAGCAGTTCTTC. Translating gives CASSLRGQGIYNEQFF.

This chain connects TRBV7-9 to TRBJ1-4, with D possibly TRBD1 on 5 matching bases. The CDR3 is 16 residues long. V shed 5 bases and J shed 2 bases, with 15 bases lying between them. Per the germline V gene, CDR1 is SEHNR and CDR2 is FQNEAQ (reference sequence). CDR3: CASSARRGMTNEKLFF. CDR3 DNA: TGTGCCAGCAGCGCCCGGAGGGGCATGACTAATGAAAAACTGTTTTTT.

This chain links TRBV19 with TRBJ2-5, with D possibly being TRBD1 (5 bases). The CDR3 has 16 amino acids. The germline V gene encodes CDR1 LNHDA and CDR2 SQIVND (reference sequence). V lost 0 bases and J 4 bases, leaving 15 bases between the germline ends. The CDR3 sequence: CASSIDHTGFLETQYF. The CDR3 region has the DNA TGTGCCAGTAGTATAGATCACACAGGTTTCCTAGAGACCCAGTACTTC.

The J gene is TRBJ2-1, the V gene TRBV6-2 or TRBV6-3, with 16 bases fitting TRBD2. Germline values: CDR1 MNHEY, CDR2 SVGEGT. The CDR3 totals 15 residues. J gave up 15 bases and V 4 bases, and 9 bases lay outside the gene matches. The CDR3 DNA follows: TGTGCCAGCAGTTTAGCCGGGACTAGCGGGGGGGGAATGTTCTTC. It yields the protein CASSLAGTSGGGMFF.

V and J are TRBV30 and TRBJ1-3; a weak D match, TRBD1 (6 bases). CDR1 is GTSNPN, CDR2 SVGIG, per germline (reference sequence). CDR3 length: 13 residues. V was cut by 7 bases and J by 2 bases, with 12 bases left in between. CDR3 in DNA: TGTGCCTTACTACAGGGAGCTGGAAACACCATATATTTT. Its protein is CALLQGAGNTIYF.

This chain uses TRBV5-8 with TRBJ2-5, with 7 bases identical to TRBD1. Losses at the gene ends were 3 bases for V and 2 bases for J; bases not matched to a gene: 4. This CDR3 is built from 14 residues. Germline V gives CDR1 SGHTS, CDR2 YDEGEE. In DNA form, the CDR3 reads TGTGCCAGCAGCTGGGGGACAGCTCAAGAGACCCAGTACTTC. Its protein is CASSWGTAQETQYF.

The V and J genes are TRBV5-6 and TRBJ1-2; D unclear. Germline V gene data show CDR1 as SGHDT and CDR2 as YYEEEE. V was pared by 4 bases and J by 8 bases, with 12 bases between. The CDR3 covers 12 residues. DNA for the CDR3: TGTGCCAGCAGCCGTGAGGGTGCGGGCTACACCTTC. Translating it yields CASSREGAGYTF.

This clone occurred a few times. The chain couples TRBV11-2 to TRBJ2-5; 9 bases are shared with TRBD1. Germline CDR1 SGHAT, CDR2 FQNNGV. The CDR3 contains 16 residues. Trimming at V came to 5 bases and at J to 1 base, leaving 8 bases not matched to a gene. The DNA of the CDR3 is TGTGCCAGCAGCGTCGACAGGGGGTACGGCCAAGAGACCCAGTACTTC. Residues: CASSVDRGYGQETQYF.

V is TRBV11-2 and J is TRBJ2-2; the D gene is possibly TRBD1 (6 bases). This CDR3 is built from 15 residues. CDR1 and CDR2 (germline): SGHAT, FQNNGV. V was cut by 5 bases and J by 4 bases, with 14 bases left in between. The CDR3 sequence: CASSTGSWSTGELFF. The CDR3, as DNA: TGTGCCAGCAGCACAGGGAGTTGGAGCACCGGGGAGCTGTTTTTT.

CDR3 bases: TGTGCCAGCAGCGTACAGGGGGAAGCTTTCTTT. Translated: CASSVQGEAFF. This sequence joins TRBV7-9 and TRBJ1-1; 7 bases fit TRBD1. This CDR3 region has 11 residues. V was pared by 5 bases and J by 8 bases, with 2 bases of the junction left unmatched. Per the germline V gene, CDR1 is SEHNR and CDR2 is FQNEAQ (reference sequence).

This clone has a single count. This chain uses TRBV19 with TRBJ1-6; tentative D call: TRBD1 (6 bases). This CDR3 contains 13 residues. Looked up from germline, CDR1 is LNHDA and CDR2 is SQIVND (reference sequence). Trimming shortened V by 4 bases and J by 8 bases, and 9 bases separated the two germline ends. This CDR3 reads CASSNAGDSPLHF. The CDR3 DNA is TGTGCCAGTAGTAATGCAGGGGATTCACCCCTCCACTTT.

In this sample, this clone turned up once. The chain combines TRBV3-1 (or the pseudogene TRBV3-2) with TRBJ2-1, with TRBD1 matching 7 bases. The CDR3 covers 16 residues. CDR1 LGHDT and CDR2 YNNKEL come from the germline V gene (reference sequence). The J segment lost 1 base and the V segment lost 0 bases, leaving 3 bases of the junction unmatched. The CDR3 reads CASSQEGRGSYNEQFF. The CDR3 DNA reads TGTGCCAGCAGCCAAGAGGGCAGGGGGTCCTACAATGAGCAGTTCTTC.